These 24 T cell receptor beta chains came from one sample sequenced in a study of control samples from healthy donors and cancer patients. Here immunoSEQ multiplex PCR was the method, and the copy in TCRdb shows in-frame clones only, minus some. The data contain roughly 88,000 clones, around 81% of them seen just once; the ten biggest clones take up 19%. What was sequenced was blood. The receptor source for this set is a young man in good health.

This chain uses TRBV21-1 with TRBJ1-2. TRBV21-1 is labeled a pseudogene. The CDR3 runs 17 residues. This CDR3 reads CASSLRSDSGNNYGYTF. DNA for the CDR3: TGTGCCAGCAGCCTAAGGTCAGACAGCGGAAATAACTATGGCTACACCTTC.

The chain couples TRBV30 to TRBJ1-2; the D gene is possibly TRBD1 (5 bases). V lost 1 base, J lost 6 bases, and 12 bases lay in between. Germline V gene sequence: CDR1 GTSNPN, CDR2 SVGIG (reference sequence). This CDR3 contains 13 residues. The DNA for the CDR3 is TGTGCCTGGAGTGGGGGCGGACGACATGGCTACACCTTC. Translating gives CAWSGGGRHGYTF.

The chain carries TRBV9 and TRBJ2-6; D remains unclear. Trimming stripped 8 bases from V and 1 base from J, with 22 bases between. From germline, CDR1 is SGDLS and CDR2 YYNGEE. This CDR3 is 18 amino acids long. CDR3 loop: CASGNTGRDLSGANVLTF. CDR3 nucleotide sequence: TGTGCCAGTGGAAACACCGGACGAGACCTATCTGGGGCCAACGTCCTGACTTTC.

V and J are TRBV19 and TRBJ2-2; D call uncertain. The CDR3 is 14 residues long. V was shortened by 1 base and J by 6 bases, with 9 bases between the two germline ends. The germline CDR1 and CDR2 sequences are LNHDA and SQIVND (reference sequence). Written as DNA, the CDR3 is TGTGCCAGTAGTATAGCAGTAGACGCCGGGGAGCTGTTTTTT. Protein: CASSIAVDAGELFF.

The chain uses TRBV7-8 and TRBJ2-3, with D unresolved. The CDR3 is 15 residues long. CDR1 is SGHVS and CDR2 is FQNEAQ in the germline V gene. V lost 1 base, J lost 4 bases, and 12 bases lay in between. The CDR3 protein is CASSLGGYSADTQYF. The CDR3 region has the DNA TGTGCCAGCAGCTTAGGGGGTTATTCTGCAGATACGCAGTATTTT.

The V gene is TRBV6-5, the J gene TRBJ1-2; the match to TRBD1 covers 8 bases. The trim removed 6 bases at V and 2 bases at J, leaving 5 bases unmatched. The CDR3 spans 14 residues. Germline CDR1 reads MNHEY; CDR2 reads SVGAGI. CDR3 protein: CASRLGQGNYGYTF. The CDR3 region has the DNA TGTGCCAGCAGGCTAGGACAGGGCAACTATGGCTACACCTTC.

The rearrangement joins TRBV7-6 to TRBJ2-7; 9 bases fit TRBD1. Unmatched junction bases numbered 12, after V lost 5 bases and J lost 7 bases. Germline-derived CDR1 and CDR2 are SGHVS and FNYEAQ. This CDR3 is 15 amino acids long. CDR3 loop: CASSPGTGPLREQYF. In nucleotides, the CDR3 is TGTGCCAGCAGCCCGGGGACAGGGCCTCTCAGGGAGCAGTACTTC. The complete variable domain, with remaining parts taken from reference TRBV7-6 and TRBJ2-7, reads GAGVSQSPRYKVTKRGQDVALRCDPISGHVSLYWYRQALGQGPEFLTYFNYEAQQDKSGLPNDRFSAERPEGSISTLTIQRTEQRDSAMYRCASSPGTGPLREQYFGPGTRLTVT.

The V call is TRBV2, the J call TRBJ1-6; D uncertain. Germline loops: CDR1 SNHLY, CDR2 FYNNEI. The CDR3 extends over 14 amino acids. The V end was cut by 2 bases, the J end by 8 bases, with 10 bases between. CDR3 nucleotides: TGTGCCAGCAGTGAAAGCTCTAGGGATTCACCCCTCCACTTT. It encodes CASSESSRDSPLHF.

DNA for the CDR3: TGTGCCATCAGTGAAGAGAGGACCACTGAAGCTTTCTTT. Encoded protein: CAISEERTTEAFF. The V gene is TRBV10-3, the J gene TRBJ1-1; D not certain. V was cut by 3 bases and J by 4 bases, with 9 bases left in between. Germline V gives CDR1 ENHRY, CDR2 SYGVKD. This CDR3 is 13 amino acids long.

The chain is built from TRBV21-1 and TRBJ1-2; the D call in the table, TRBD1, was not verified against the DNA. TRBV21-1 is a pseudogene. The CDR3 runs to 17 residues. This chain's CDR3 is CASSKWDRGPLNYGYTF. CDR3 DNA sequence: TGTGCCAGCAGCAAATGGGACAGGGGGCCCCTAAACTATGGCTACACCTTC.

The chain recombines TRBV2 with TRBJ1-6; perhaps TRBD1 as D (5 bases). V lost 11 bases and J 4 bases, leaving 15 bases between the germline ends. The CDR3 extends over 14 amino acids. Germline V gene lookup returns CDR1 SNHLY and CDR2 FYNNEI. This chain's CDR3 is CAGALDEYNSPLHF. The CDR3, as DNA: TGTGCCGGGGCACTCGACGAGTATAATTCACCCCTCCACTTT.

This clone was counted once. This chain connects TRBV5-1 to TRBJ2-7, with TRBD1 matching over 9 bases. CDR1 and CDR2 from the germline V gene are SGHRS and YFSETQ. V lost 4 bases, J lost 0 bases, and 2 bases stayed unmatched. This CDR3 is built from 14 residues. The CDR3 DNA reads TGCGCCAGCAGCCGGGACAGGGACTCCTACGAGCAGTACTTC. Its translation is CASSRDRDSYEQYF. The entire variable domain, with the rest obtained from reference TRBV5-1 and TRBJ2-7, is as follows: KAGVTQTPRYLIKTRGQQVTLSCSPISGHRSVSWYQQTPGQGLQFLFEYFSETQRNKGNFPGRFSGRQFSNSRSEMNVSTLELGDSALYLCASSRDRDSYEQYFGPGTRLTVT.

This clone has only one observation. The rearrangement joins TRBV5-1 to TRBJ2-2, with 13 bases that match TRBD2. The CDR3 is 15 amino acids. Per the germline V gene, CDR1 is SGHRS and CDR2 is YFSETQ. Trimming at V came to 4 bases and at J to 6 bases, leaving 3 bases not matched to a gene. Here the CDR3 reads CASSELAGGPGELFF. The CDR3 DNA sequence: TGCGCCAGCAGCGAACTAGCGGGGGGGCCCGGGGAGCTGTTTTTT.

The J gene is TRBJ1-5, the V gene TRBV27; TRBD1 might be the D (5 bases). The CDR3 has 16 amino acids. V lost 2 bases, J lost 0 bases, and 11 bases lay in between. Germline CDR1 MNHEY, CDR2 SMNVEV (reference sequence). This chain's CDR3 is CASSLRGGYSNQPQHF. CDR3 sequence (DNA): TGTGCCAGCAGTTTACGGGGGGGTTATAGCAATCAGCCCCAGCATTTT.

This clone was detected only a few times. The genes are TRBV3-1 (or the pseudogene TRBV3-2) and TRBJ2-3; 8 positions match TRBD2. The CDR3 extends over 14 amino acids. V dropped 4 bases and J dropped 0; count of bases not matched to a gene: 0. Germline values: CDR1 LGHDT, CDR2 YNNKEL (reference sequence). This chain's CDR3 is CASSLAGSTDTQYF. The CDR3 coding sequence is TGTGCCAGCAGCCTAGCGGGGAGCACAGATACGCAGTATTTT.

The chain carries TRBV30 and TRBJ2-3; possibly TRBD2 for D (5 bases). The CDR3 length is 16 residues. Germline assignment: CDR1 GTSNPN and CDR2 SVGIG (reference sequence). Trimming left V 2 bases short and J 0 bases short, with 15 bases between. CDR3 amino acids: CAWSPFGLRSTDTQYF. The CDR3 nucleotides read TGTGCCTGGAGTCCTTTTGGACTTAGGAGCACAGATACGCAGTATTTT.

This rearrangement joins TRBV3-1 (or the pseudogene TRBV3-2) to TRBJ1-3, with 7 bases matching TRBD1. This CDR3 spans 14 amino acids. Germline V gene lookup returns CDR1 LGHDT and CDR2 YNNKEL (reference sequence). After removal of 4 bases from V and 4 bases from J, the junction contained 4 bases not matched to a gene. The CDR3 is CASSRQGYGNTIYF. DNA for the CDR3: TGTGCCAGCAGCCGACAGGGCTACGGAAACACCATATATTTT.

J is TRBJ1-5 and V is TRBV28; perhaps TRBD1 as D (5 bases). Germline V gene sequence: CDR1 MDHEN, CDR2 SYDVKM. The CDR3 spans 16 residues. The V gene lost 2 bases and the J gene lost 3 bases, with 14 bases spanning the gap. The CDR3, as DNA: TGTGCCAGCAGTTTAGGTCCCGGGACGCACAATCAGCCCCAGCATTTT. Residues: CASSLGPGTHNQPQHF.

The genes are TRBV6-1 and TRBJ2-1; D gene unclear. The CDR3 sequence is 15 residues long. Between the trimmed V and J ends, which lost 2 bases and 0 bases, there was a span of 8 bases. Germline V gene data show CDR1 as MNHNS and CDR2 as SASEGT. In DNA, the CDR3 is TGTGCCAGCAGTGAACGCCTATCCTCCTACAATGAGCAGTTCTTC. It is translated as CASSERLSSYNEQFF.

The chain recombines TRBV7-2 with TRBJ1-4; the D gene is possibly TRBD1 (5 bases). V gave up 2 bases and J gave up 8 bases, with 6 bases separating them. The CDR3 runs 12 residues. Germline CDR1 is SGHTA and CDR2 is FQGNSA. The CDR3 DNA reads TGTGCCAGCAGCTTAAGGGGAGAAAAACTGTTTTTT. This sequence encodes CASSLRGEKLFF.

The chain combines TRBV7-9 with TRBJ2-7, with 8 bases fitting TRBD1. From germline, CDR1 is SEHNR and CDR2 FQNEAQ (reference sequence). The CDR3 length is 15 residues. V lost 5 bases and J lost 7; bases outside the gene matches: 13. CDR3 region: CASSHPDRGPEEQYF. DNA of the CDR3: TGTGCCAGCAGCCATCCCGACAGGGGCCCTGAGGAGCAGTACTTC.

This rearrangement joins TRBV9 to TRBJ1-1, with D tentatively TRBD1 (5 bases). This CDR3 region has 13 residues. Per germline, CDR1 SGDLS and CDR2 YYNGEE. Trimming removed 7 bases at V and 1 base at J, with 11 bases between. This CDR3 reads CASSRGGNTEAFF. The CDR3 nucleotides are TGTGCCAGCTCCCGGGGGGGGAACACTGAAGCTTTCTTT.

V usage is TRBV28 and J usage is TRBJ1-1; D remains ambiguous. The V gene's germline CDR1 is MDHEN and CDR2 SYDVKM. The V and J ends lost 3 bases and 0 bases respectively, with 8 bases between them. The length of the CDR3 is 14 residues. The CDR3: CASSFTQMNTEAFF. The CDR3 DNA reads as TGTGCCAGCAGTTTTACACAGATGAACACTGAAGCTTTCTTT.

J is TRBJ1-3 and V is TRBV10-3, with 9 bases identical to TRBD1. Germline values: CDR1 ENHRY, CDR2 SYGVKD. Trimming at V came to 6 bases and at J to 0 bases, leaving 6 bases not matched to a gene. CDR3 length equals 16 residues. The CDR3 sequence is CAISRGTGTSGNTIYF. DNA of the CDR3: TGTGCCATCAGCAGGGGGACAGGGACCTCTGGAAACACCATATATTTT.